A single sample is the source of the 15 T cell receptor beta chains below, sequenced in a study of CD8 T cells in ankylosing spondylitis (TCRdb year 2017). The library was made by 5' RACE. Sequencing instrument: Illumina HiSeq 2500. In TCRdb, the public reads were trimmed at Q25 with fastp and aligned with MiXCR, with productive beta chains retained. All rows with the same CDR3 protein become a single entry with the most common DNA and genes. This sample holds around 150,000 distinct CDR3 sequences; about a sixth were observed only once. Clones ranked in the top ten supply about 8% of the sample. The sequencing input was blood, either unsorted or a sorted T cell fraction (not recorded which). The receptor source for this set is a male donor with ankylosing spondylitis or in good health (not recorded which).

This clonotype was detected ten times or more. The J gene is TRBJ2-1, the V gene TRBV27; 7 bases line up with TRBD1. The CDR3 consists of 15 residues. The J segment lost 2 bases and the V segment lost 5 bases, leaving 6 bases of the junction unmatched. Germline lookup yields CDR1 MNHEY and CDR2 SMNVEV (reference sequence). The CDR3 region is CASSVDRVAYNEQFF. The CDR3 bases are TGTGCCAGCAGTGTCGACAGGGTGGCCTACAATGAGCAGTTCTTC.

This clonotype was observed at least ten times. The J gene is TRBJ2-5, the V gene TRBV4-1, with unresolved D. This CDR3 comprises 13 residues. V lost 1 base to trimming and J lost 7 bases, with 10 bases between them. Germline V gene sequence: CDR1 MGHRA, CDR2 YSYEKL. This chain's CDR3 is CASSQGSPGTQYF. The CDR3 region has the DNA TGCGCCAGCAGCCAAGGGTCGCCCGGGACCCAGTACTTC.

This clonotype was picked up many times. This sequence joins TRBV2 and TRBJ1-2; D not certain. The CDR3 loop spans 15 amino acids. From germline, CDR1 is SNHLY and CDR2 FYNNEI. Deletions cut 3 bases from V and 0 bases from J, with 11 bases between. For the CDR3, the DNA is TGTGCCAGCAGTGACCGGGCAGGCTCTAACTATGGCTACACCTTC. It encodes CASSDRAGSNYGYTF.

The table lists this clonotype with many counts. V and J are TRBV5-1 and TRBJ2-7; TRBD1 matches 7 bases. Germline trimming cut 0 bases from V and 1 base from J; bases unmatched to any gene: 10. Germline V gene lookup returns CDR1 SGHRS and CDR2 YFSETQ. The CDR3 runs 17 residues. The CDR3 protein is CASSLVYRGQESYEQYF. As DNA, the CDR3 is TGCGCCAGCAGCTTGGTATATAGGGGGCAAGAATCCTACGAGCAGTACTTC.

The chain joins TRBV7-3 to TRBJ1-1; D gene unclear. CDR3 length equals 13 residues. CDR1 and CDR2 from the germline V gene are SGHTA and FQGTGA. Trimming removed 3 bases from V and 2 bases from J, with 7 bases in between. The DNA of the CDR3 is TGTGCCAGCAGCTTCGCCAGCAACACTGAAGCTTTCTTT. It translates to CASSFASNTEAFF.

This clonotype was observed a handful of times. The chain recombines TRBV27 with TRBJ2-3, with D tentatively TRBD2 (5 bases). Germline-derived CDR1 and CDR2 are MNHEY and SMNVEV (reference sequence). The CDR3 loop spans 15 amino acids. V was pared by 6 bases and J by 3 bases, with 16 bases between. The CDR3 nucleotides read TGTGCCAGCAGGGCCACTGTATCGGGGACAGATACGCAGTATTTT. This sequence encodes CASRATVSGTDTQYF.

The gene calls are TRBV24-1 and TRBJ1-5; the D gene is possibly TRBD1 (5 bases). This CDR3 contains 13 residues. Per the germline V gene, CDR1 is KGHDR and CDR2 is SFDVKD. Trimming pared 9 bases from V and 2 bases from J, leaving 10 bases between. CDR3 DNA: TGTGCCACCGGGGGGGGTGGCAATCAGCCCCAGCATTTT. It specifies CATGGGGNQPQHF.

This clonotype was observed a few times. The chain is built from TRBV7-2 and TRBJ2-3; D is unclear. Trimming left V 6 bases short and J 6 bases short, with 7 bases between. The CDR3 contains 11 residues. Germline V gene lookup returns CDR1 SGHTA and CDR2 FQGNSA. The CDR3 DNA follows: TGTGCCAGCAGTAAGGTGGATACGCAGTATTTT. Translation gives CASSKVDTQYF.

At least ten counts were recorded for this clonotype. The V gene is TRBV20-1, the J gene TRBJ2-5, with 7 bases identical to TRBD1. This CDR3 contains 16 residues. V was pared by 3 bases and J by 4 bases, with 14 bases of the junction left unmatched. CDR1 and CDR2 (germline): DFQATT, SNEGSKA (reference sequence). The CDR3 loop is CSASGQGVEVRETQYF. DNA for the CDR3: TGCAGTGCTAGCGGTCAGGGGGTAGAGGTACGAGAGACCCAGTACTTC.

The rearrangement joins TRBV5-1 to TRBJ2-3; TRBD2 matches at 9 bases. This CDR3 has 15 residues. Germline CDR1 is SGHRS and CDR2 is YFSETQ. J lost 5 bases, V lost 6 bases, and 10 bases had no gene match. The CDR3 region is CASTDLAGNVDTQYF. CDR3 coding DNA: TGCGCCAGCACCGATCTAGCGGGAAACGTAGATACGCAGTATTTT.

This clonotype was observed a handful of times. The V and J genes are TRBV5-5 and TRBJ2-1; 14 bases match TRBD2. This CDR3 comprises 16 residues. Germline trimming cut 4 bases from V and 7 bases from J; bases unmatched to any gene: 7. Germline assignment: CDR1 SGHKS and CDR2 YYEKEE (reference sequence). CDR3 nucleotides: TGTGCCAGCAGCCTAAGACTAGCGGGAGGGCCGAATGAGCAGTTCTTC. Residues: CASSLRLAGGPNEQFF. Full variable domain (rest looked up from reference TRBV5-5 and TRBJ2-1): DAGVTQSPTHLIKTRGQQVTLRCSPISGHKSVSWYQQVLGQGPQFIFQYYEKEERGRGNFPDRFSARQFPNYSSELNVNALLLGDSALYLCASSLRLAGGPNEQFFGPGTRLTVL.

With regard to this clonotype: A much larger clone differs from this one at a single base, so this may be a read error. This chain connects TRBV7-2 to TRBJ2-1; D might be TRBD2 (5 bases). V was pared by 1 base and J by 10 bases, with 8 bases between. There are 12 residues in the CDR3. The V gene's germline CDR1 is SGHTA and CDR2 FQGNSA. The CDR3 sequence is CTSSLVTGEQFF. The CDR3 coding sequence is TGTACCAGCAGCTTAGTAACGGGAGAGCAGTTCTTC.

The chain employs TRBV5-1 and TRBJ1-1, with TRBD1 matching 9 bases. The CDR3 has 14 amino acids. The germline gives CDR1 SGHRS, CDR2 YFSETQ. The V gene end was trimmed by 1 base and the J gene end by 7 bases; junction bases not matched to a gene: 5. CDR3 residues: CASSLRQGVGEAFF. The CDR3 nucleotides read TGCGCCAGCAGCTTGCGACAGGGGGTTGGTGAAGCTTTCTTT.

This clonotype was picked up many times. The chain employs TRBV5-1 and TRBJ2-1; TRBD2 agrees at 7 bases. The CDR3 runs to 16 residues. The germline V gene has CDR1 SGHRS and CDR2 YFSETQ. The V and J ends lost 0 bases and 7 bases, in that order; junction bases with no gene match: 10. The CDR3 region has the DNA TGCGCCAGCAGCTTGGTACGGGCTTGGACTAGTAATGAGCAGTTCTTC. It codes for CASSLVRAWTSNEQFF.

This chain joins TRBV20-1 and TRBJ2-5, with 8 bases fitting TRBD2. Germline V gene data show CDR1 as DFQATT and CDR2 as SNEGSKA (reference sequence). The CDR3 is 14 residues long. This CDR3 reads CSTRAAGVGETQYF. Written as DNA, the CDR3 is TGCAGCACCCGGGCAGCGGGAGTGGGAGAGACCCAGTACTTC.